This T cell receptor beta chain was captured in a study of blood T cell repertoires in COVID-19. Study-wide context: Acute and convalescent COVID-19 samples came from the United States, Italy and Spain.

The V end lost 0 bases, the J end lost 2 bases, and 7 bases lay between the germline ends. Germline V CDR1 and CDR2: MNHEY, SVGAGI. The CDR3 runs to 14 residues. Original methodology: Estimated nucleated cell counts came from reference gene primer amplification. Assay used: immunoSEQ multiplex PCR; TCRdb lists only in-frame clones, some missing. V and J calls and clone size are as listed in that table; D and trimming were resolved from the DNA. The data contain about 160,000 clones, 86% of them singletons. Sample: peripheral blood. The receptor was derived from a woman in her 70s with acute or convalescent COVID-19. The chain employs TRBV6-5 and TRBJ1-1; D gene ambiguous. The CDR3 DNA follows: TGTGCCAGCAGTTACTCTCGGGATAACACTGAAGCTTTCTTT. Its protein product is CASSYSRDNTEAFF.